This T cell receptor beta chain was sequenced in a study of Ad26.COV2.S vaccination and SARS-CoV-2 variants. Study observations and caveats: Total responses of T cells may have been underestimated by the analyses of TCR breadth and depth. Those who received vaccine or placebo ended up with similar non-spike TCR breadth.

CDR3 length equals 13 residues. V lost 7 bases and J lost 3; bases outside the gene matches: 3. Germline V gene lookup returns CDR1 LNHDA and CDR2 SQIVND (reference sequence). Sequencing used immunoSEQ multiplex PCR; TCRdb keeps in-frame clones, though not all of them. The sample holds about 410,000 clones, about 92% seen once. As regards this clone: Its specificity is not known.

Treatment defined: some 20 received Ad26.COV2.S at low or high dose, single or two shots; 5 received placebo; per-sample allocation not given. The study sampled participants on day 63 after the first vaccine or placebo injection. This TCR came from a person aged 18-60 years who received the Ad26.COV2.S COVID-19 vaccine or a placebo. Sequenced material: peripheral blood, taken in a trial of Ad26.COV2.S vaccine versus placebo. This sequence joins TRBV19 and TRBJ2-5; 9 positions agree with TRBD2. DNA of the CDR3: TGTGCCAGTAAGCTAGCGGGGAAAGAGACCCAGTACTTC. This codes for CASKLAGKETQYF.